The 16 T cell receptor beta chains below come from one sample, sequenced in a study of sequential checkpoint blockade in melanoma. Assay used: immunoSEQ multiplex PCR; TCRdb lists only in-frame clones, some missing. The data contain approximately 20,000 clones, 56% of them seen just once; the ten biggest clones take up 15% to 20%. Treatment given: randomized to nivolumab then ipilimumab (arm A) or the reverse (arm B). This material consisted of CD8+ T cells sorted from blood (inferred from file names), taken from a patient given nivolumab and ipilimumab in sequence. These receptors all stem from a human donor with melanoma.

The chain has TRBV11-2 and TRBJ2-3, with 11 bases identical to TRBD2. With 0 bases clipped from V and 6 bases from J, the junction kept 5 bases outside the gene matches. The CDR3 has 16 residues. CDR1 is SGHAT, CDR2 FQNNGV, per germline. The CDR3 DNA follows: TGTGCCAGCAGCTTAGAACTAGCGGGAGTATACGATACGCAGTATTTT. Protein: CASSLELAGVYDTQYF.

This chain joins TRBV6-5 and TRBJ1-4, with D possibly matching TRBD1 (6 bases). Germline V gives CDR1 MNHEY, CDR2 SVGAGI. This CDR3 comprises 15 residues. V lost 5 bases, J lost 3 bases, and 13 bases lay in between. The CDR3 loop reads CASSTGQSANEKLFF. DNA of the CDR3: TGTGCCAGCAGTACAGGACAGAGCGCTAATGAAAAACTGTTTTTT.

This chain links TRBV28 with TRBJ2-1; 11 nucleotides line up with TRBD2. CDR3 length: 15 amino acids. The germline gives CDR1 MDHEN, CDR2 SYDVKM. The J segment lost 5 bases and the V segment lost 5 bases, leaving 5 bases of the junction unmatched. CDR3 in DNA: TGTGCCAGCAGTCCCCTAGCGGGGGGTCACAATGAGCAGTTCTTC. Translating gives CASSPLAGGHNEQFF.

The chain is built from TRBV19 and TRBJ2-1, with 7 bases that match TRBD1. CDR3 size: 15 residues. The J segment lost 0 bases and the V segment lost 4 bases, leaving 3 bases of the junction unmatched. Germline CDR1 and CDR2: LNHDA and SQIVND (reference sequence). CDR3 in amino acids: CASSTDRDSYNEQFF. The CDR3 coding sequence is TGTGCCAGTAGTACCGACAGGGACTCCTACAATGAGCAGTTCTTC.

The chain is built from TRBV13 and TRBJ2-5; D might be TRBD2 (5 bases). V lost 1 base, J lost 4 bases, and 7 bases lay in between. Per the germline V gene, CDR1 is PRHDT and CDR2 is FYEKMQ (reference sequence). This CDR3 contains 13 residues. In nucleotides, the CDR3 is TGTGCCAGCAGCTTAGTGGGAGTAGAGACCCAGTACTTC. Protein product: CASSLVGVETQYF. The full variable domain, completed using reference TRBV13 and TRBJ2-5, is AAGVIQSPRHLIKEKRETATLKCYPIPRHDTVYWYQQGPGQDPQFLISFYEKMQSDKGSIPDRFSAQQFSDYHSELNMSSLELGDSALYFCASSLVGVETQYFGPGTRLLVL.

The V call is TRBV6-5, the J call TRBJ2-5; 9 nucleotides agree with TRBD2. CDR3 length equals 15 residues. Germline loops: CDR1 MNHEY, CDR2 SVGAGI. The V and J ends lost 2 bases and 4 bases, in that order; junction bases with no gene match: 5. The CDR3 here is CASSYMPSGAETQYF. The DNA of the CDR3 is TGTGCCAGCAGTTACATGCCTAGCGGGGCAGAGACCCAGTACTTC.

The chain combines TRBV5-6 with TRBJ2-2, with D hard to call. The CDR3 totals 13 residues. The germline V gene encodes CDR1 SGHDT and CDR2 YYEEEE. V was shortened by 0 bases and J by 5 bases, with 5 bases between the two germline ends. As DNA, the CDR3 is TGTGCCAGCAGCTTGGTTGAGACCGGGGAGCTGTTTTTT. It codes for CASSLVETGELFF.

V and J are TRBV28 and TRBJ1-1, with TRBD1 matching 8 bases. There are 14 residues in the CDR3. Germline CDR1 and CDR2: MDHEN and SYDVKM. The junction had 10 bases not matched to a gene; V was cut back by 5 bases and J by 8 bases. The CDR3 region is CASSPRQGSGEAFF. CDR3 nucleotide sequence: TGTGCCAGCAGTCCCCGACAGGGGAGTGGCGAAGCTTTCTTT.

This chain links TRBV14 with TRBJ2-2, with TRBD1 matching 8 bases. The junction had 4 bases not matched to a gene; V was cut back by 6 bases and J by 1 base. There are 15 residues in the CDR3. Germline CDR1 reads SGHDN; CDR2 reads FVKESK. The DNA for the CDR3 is TGTGCCAGCAGACCCGGACAGGGGAACACCGGGGAGCTGTTTTTT. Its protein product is CASRPGQGNTGELFF.

Here the CDR3 DNA reads TGTGCCAGCAGCGATCGAGCGACAGGGAGGACCGGGGAGCTGTTTTTT. Amino acid sequence: CASSDRATGRTGELFF. The chain recombines TRBV11-2 with TRBJ2-2; tentatively, D is TRBD1 (7 bases). With 5 bases removed from V and 5 bases from J, the gap between germline ends came to 18 bases. From germline, CDR1 is SGHAT and CDR2 FQNNGV. The CDR3 has 16 amino acids.

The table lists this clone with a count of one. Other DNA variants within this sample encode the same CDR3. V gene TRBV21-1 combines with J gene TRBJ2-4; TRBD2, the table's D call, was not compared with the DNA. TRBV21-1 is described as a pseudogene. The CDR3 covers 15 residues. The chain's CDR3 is CASPLGTPAKNIQYF. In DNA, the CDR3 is TGTGCCAGCCCACTAGGAACCCCCGCCAAAAACATTCAGTACTTC.

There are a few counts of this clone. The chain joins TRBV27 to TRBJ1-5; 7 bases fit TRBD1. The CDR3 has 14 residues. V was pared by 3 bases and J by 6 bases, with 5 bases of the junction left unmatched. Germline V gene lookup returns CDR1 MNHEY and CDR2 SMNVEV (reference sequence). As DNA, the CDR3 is TGTGCCAGCAGTTTTGTCAGGGGGAGTCAGCCCCAGCATTTT. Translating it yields CASSFVRGSQPQHF.

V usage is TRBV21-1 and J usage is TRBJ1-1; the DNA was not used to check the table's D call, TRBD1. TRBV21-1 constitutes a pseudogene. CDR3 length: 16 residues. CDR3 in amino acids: CASSKGDRGRDTEAFF. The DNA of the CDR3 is TGTGCCAGCAGCAAAGGAGACAGGGGAAGGGACACTGAAGCTTTCTTT.

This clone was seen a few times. CDR3 residues: CSVDEENTEAFF. The CDR3 nucleotides read TGCAGCGTTGATGAGGAGAACACTGAAGCTTTCTTT. The chain links TRBV29-1 to TRBJ1-1; no clear D. Trimming shortened V by 3 bases and J by 1 base, and 6 bases separated the two germline ends. The CDR3 consists of 12 residues. The germline gives CDR1 SQVTM, CDR2 ANQGSEA.

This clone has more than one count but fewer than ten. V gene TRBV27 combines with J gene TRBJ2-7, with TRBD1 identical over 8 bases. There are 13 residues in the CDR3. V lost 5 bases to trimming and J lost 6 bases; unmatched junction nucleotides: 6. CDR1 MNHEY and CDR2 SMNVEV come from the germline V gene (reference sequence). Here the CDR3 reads CASSPGQGFEQYF. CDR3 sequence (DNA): TGTGCCAGCAGTCCTGGACAGGGATTCGAGCAGTACTTC.

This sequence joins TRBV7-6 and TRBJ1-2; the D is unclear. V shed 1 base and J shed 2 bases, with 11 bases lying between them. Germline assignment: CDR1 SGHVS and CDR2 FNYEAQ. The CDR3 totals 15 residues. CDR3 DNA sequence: TGTGCCAGCAGCTTAGAGGCAGGCCTGAACTATGGCTACACCTTC. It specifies CASSLEAGLNYGYTF.